These 18 T cell receptor beta chains share one sample of origin, sequenced in a study of CD8+ T cells in alopecia areata. Once RNA had been extracted, it was reverse transcribed into cDNA to act as the sequencing template. Clones were sequenced by immunoSEQ multiplex PCR, and TCRdb holds only the in-frame ones, with some missing. The sample shows around 65,000 clones, approximately 45% of them seen only once. Specimen: CD8+ T cells sorted from blood, collected at week 0. Source of these receptors: a human donor with alopecia areata.

The chain recombines TRBV23-1 with TRBJ2-1; 11 bases agree with TRBD1. TRBV23-1 qualifies as an ORF whose function is uncertain. This CDR3 contains 15 residues. V lost 3 bases, J lost 6 bases, and 4 bases stayed unmatched. As DNA, the CDR3 is TGCGCCAGCAGTCACGGGACAGGGGGTGCCAATGAGCAGTTCTTC. Translated, it gives CASSHGTGGANEQFF.

The chain is built from TRBV6-6 and TRBJ2-2; TRBD2 might be the D (6 bases). CDR1 and CDR2 (germline): MNHNY, SVGAGI (reference sequence). V was pared by 5 bases and J by 1 base, with 14 bases between. The CDR3 sequence is 16 residues long. DNA for the CDR3: TGTGCCAGCAGTCCCCGGGCGACTAGGAACACCGGGGAGCTGTTTTTT. Amino acid sequence: CASSPRATRNTGELFF.

V gene TRBV5-1 combines with J gene TRBJ2-2; no reliable D call. The V and J ends lost 7 bases and 1 base respectively, with 8 bases between them. Germline loops: CDR1 SGHRS, CDR2 YFSETQ. The CDR3 length is 13 residues. The CDR3 loop is CASALGNTGELFF. The CDR3 bases are TGCGCCAGCGCCCTGGGGAACACCGGGGAGCTGTTTTTT.

The chain carries TRBV4-1 and TRBJ2-7, with a possible D match to TRBD2 (5 bases). Germline CDR1 is MGHRA and CDR2 is YSYEKL. V was shortened by 6 bases and J by 4 bases, with 16 bases between the two germline ends. The CDR3 covers 14 residues. The CDR3 DNA follows: TGCGCCAGCAGTTTAAGGGCTAGCAATTACGAGCAGTACTTC. Translating gives CASSLRASNYEQYF.

The chain joins TRBV29-1 to TRBJ2-7; 8 nucleotides align to TRBD2. Germline-derived CDR1 and CDR2 are SQVTM and ANQGSEA. Losses at the gene ends were 4 bases for V and 0 bases for J; bases not matched to a gene: 5. The CDR3 runs to 14 residues. The CDR3 sequence: CSVVGGRSSYEQYF. The CDR3 DNA reads TGCAGCGTTGTGGGCGGGAGGAGCTCCTACGAGCAGTACTTC.

The rearrangement links TRBV11-2 to TRBJ2-7; D is uncertain. CDR3 length: 12 amino acids. Germline V gene sequence: CDR1 SGHAT, CDR2 FQNNGV. V lost 1 base, J lost 6 bases, and 7 bases lay in between. CDR3 sequence reads: CASSLGRTEQYF. The DNA for the CDR3 is TGTGCCAGCAGCTTAGGTCGGACCGAGCAGTACTTC.

This clone showed up just a few times. V gene TRBV7-2 combines with J gene TRBJ2-2; no definite D call. This CDR3 is 13 amino acids long. Germline CDR1 SGHTA, CDR2 FQGNSA. V was shortened by 1 base and J by 9 bases, with 9 bases between the two germline ends. CDR3 sequence (DNA): TGTGCCAGCAGCTTAGGGGTTGGACGGGAGCTGTTTTTT. Amino acid sequence: CASSLGVGRELFF. The full variable domain, its missing parts supplied by reference TRBV7-2 and TRBJ2-2, is GAGVSQSPSNKVTEKGKDVELRCDPISGHTALYWYRQSLGQGLEFLIYFQGNSAPDKSGLPSDRFSAERTGGSVSTLTIQRTQQEDSAVYLCASSLGVGRELFFGEGSRLTVL.

CDR3 nucleotides: TGTGCCAGCGCCGGACAGGGAGTAAAAACCGGGGAGCTGTTTTTT. This gives the protein CASAGQGVKTGELFF. The chain carries TRBV7-9 and TRBJ2-2; 8 nucleotides match TRBD1. CDR3 length: 15 amino acids. The germline V gene has CDR1 SEHNR and CDR2 FQNEAQ (reference sequence). Germline trimming cut 8 bases from V and 5 bases from J; bases unmatched to any gene: 10.

This clone counts as medium-sized. This chain connects TRBV19 to TRBJ1-4; tentatively, D is TRBD1 (5 bases). The CDR3 consists of 12 residues. CDR1 is LNHDA and CDR2 is SQIVND in the germline V gene (reference sequence). The V and J ends lost 7 bases and 11 bases respectively, with 14 bases between them. Here the CDR3 DNA reads TGTGCCAGTATCGGGGCCGGTTGGAAACTGTTTTTT. Translation: CASIGAGWKLFF.

This clone was seen a handful of times. Other DNA sequences from this sample encode an identical CDR3 as well. The gene calls are TRBV27 and TRBJ2-1; 7 positions match TRBD1. Germline lookup yields CDR1 MNHEY and CDR2 SMNVEV (reference sequence). With 4 bases clipped from V and 3 bases from J, the junction kept 3 bases outside the gene matches. The CDR3 loop spans 14 amino acids. CDR3 loop: CASSSRDSYNEQFF. The CDR3 DNA sequence: TGTGCCAGCAGTTCCCGGGACAGCTACAATGAGCAGTTCTTC.

The chain couples TRBV4-1 to TRBJ2-5; 7 bases align to TRBD1. Germline assignment: CDR1 MGHRA and CDR2 YSYEKL. J was trimmed by 3 bases and V by 1 base; bases with no gene match: 8. The CDR3 is made up of 16 amino acids. CDR3 sequence (DNA): TGCGCCAGCAGCCAAGTTTCGGGGACAGCAAAAGAGACCCAGTACTTC. This sequence encodes CASSQVSGTAKETQYF.

This clone was seen more than once but under ten times. The V call is TRBV23-1, the J call TRBJ1-2, with 7 nucleotides matching TRBD1. TRBV23-1 is marked as an open reading frame, function uncertain. The CDR3 runs to 14 residues. J gave up 4 bases and V 7 bases, and 9 bases lay outside the gene matches. DNA for the CDR3: TGCGCCAGCAAGAGGGGGCCGGCTGGCTATGGCTACACCTTC. It specifies CASKRGPAGYGYTF.

This clone appeared a single time. The rearrangement joins TRBV29-1 to TRBJ1-2; tentative D call: TRBD1 (6 bases). This CDR3 region has 14 residues. The ends were cut back, 6 bases at V and 2 bases at J, with 16 bases in the middle. Germline CDR1 reads SQVTM; CDR2 reads ANQGSEA. As DNA, the CDR3 is TGCAGCGTCCCAGGGCCTACAGGGAACTATGGCTACACCTTC. Translation gives CSVPGPTGNYGYTF. The variable domain in full, completed from reference TRBV29-1 and TRBJ1-2, reads SAVISQKPSRDICQRGTSLTIQCQVDSQVTMMFWYRQQPGQSLTLIATANQGSEATYESGFVIDKFPISRPNLTFSTLTVSNMSPEDSSIYLCSVPGPTGNYGYTFGSGTRLTVV.

This chain connects TRBV29-1 to TRBJ2-1, with D perhaps matching TRBD2 (6 bases). The CDR3 length is 16 residues. CDR1 SQVTM and CDR2 ANQGSEA come from the germline V gene. With 0 bases removed from V and 10 bases from J, the gap between germline ends came to 22 bases. This CDR3 reads CSVEDKASDPRREQFF. Written as DNA, the CDR3 is TGCAGCGTTGAAGATAAAGCTAGCGACCCCCGGCGAGAGCAGTTCTTC.

This sequence joins TRBV27 and TRBJ2-5; D might be TRBD2 (6 bases). V was cut by 5 bases and J by 3 bases, with 13 bases left in between. The length of the CDR3 is 14 residues. Germline V gives CDR1 MNHEY, CDR2 SMNVEV (reference sequence). CDR3 sequence (DNA): TGTGCCAGCAGTCCGACTAGGGGAAAAGAGACCCAGTACTTC. Translated: CASSPTRGKETQYF.

V gene TRBV5-4 combines with J gene TRBJ2-1, with 11 positions matching TRBD2. The length of the CDR3 is 15 residues. Per the germline V gene, CDR1 is SGHNT and CDR2 is YYREEE (reference sequence). After removal of 0 bases from V and 9 bases from J, the junction contained 5 bases not matched to a gene. The CDR3 spells CASSLEVAGGAEQFF. CDR3 DNA: TGTGCCAGCAGCTTGGAGGTAGCGGGAGGGGCTGAGCAGTTCTTC. The entire variable domain, with the rest obtained from reference TRBV5-4 and TRBJ2-1, is as follows: ETGVTQSPTHLIKTRGQQVTLRCSSQSGHNTVSWYQQALGQGPQFIFQYYREEENGRGNFPPRFSGLQFPNYSSELNVNALELDDSALYLCASSLEVAGGAEQFFGPGTRLTVL.

This clone was observed once. This chain links TRBV6-5 with TRBJ2-3; 7 nucleotides align to TRBD1. Germline loops: CDR1 MNHEY, CDR2 SVGAGI. This CDR3 comprises 14 residues. V lost 8 bases to trimming and J lost 2 bases; unmatched junction nucleotides: 7. The chain's CDR3 is CASVDRDHTDTQYF. CDR3 DNA: TGTGCCAGCGTTGACAGGGACCACACAGATACGCAGTATTTT.

There are a few counts of this clone. Within the sample, other DNA sequences also encode this same CDR3. V and J are TRBV11-2 and TRBJ2-3, with a possible D match to TRBD2 (5 bases). The CDR3 is 12 residues long. Germline assignment: CDR1 SGHAT and CDR2 FQNNGV. The ends were cut back, 1 base at V and 6 bases at J, with 5 bases in the middle. The CDR3 region has the DNA TGTGCCAGCAGCTTAGGAGGGGATACGCAGTATTTT. Translated: CASSLGGDTQYF.